This T cell receptor beta chain derives from a study of blood T cell repertoires in COVID-19. V lost 4 bases and J lost 3, with 8 bases in between. Germline V lookup: CDR1 SGHRS, CDR2 YFSETQ. The CDR3 extends over 13 amino acids. Profiling relied on immunoSEQ multiplex PCR, and the TCRdb table lists in-frame clones only, not all of them. The sample contains around 98,000 clones, 70% to 85% of which appear only once. The V gene is TRBV5-1, the J gene TRBJ1-5; no clear D gene. The receptor was isolated from a woman in her fifties or sixties with acute or convalescent COVID-19. The sequencing sample was made of peripheral blood. CDR3 residues: CASSEGTNQPQHF. The CDR3 DNA is TGCGCCAGCAGCGAGGGAACCAATCAGCCCCAGCATTTT.